The 27 T cell receptor beta chains in this list originate from one sample, sequenced in a study of sequential checkpoint blockade in melanoma (dated by TCRdb to between 2018 and 2021). To prepare the library, the immunoSEQ multiplex PCR assay was applied. TCRdb mirrors the immuneACCESS table, restricted to in-frame sequences. Some clones are absent from its copies; in checked studies, under half trace to an unresolved V gene, and the reason for the others is unknown. Within this sample are about 2,300 clones, with about 20% of them counted one time only. The biggest ten clones account for roughly 20% of the sample. The treatment or condition label for this specimen denotes: randomized to nivolumab then ipilimumab (arm A) or the reverse (arm B). The material sequenced was tumor tissue (inferred from file names), taken from a patient given nivolumab and ipilimumab in sequence. The receptors originated from a human donor with melanoma.

There are many counts of this clone. V is TRBV7-4 and J is TRBJ2-5; no clear D gene. V gave up 5 bases and J gave up 4 bases, with 11 bases separating them. Per germline, CDR1 SGHVT and CDR2 SQSDAQ. The CDR3 runs 13 residues. For the CDR3, the DNA is TGTGCCAGCAGCAAAGCCTGGGGAGAGACCCAGTACTTC. Encoded protein: CASSKAWGETQYF.

In this sample, this clone turned up once. The chain uses TRBV5-1 and TRBJ1-5, with D possibly being TRBD1 (6 bases). CDR3 length: 17 residues. The germline gives CDR1 SGHRS, CDR2 YFSETQ. The V end lost 5 bases, the J end lost 6 bases, and 24 bases lay between the germline ends. The CDR3 DNA sequence: TGCGCCAGCAGACTAAGCCCATGGCAGGGGTCGTCTCAGCCCCAGCATTTT. Translating gives CASRLSPWQGSSQPQHF.

This rearrangement joins TRBV28 to TRBJ2-1; TRBD1 matches at 9 bases. Germline CDR1 reads MDHEN; CDR2 reads SYDVKM. The CDR3 spans 15 residues. V dropped 5 bases and J dropped 5; count of bases not matched to a gene: 7. The CDR3 here is CASSPTGTGNNEQFF. The DNA of the CDR3 is TGTGCCAGCAGTCCGACCGGGACAGGGAACAATGAGCAGTTCTTC.

This clone was picked up a small number of times. The rearrangement uses TRBV11-3 and TRBJ2-3; D is undetermined. This CDR3 is built from 15 residues. The germline CDR1 and CDR2 sequences are SGHNT and YENEEA. V was cut by 5 bases and J by 0 bases, with 12 bases left in between. The CDR3 DNA reads TGTGCCAGCAGCATCAGGACCGATAGCACAGATACGCAGTATTTT. Its protein product is CASSIRTDSTDTQYF.

With regard to this clone: At one end the junction does not follow the germline gene, possibly because of a read error. The chain recombines TRBV11-3 with TRBJ2-3, with 12 bases identical to TRBD2. CDR1 is SGHNT, CDR2 YENEEA, per germline. The CDR3 has 15 residues. The DNA of the CDR3 is TGTGCTAGCAGCGCGACTAGCGGGGGTACAGATACGCAGTATTTT. Translating it yields CASSATSGGTDTQYF.

This chain links TRBV4-1 with TRBJ2-7, with D possibly matching TRBD1 (6 bases). Germline CDR1 and CDR2: MGHRA and YSYEKL. V shed 1 base and J shed 4 bases, with 14 bases lying between them. The CDR3 extends over 15 amino acids. The CDR3 coding sequence is TGCGCCAGCAGCCAAGGTCTACAGGGATGGTACGAGCAGTACTTC. Amino acid sequence: CASSQGLQGWYEQYF.

The chain joins TRBV30 to TRBJ2-7; D gene uncertain. CDR1 GTSNPN and CDR2 SVGIG come from the germline V gene (reference sequence). V was shortened by 1 base and J by 6 bases, with 7 bases between the two germline ends. The CDR3 has 11 amino acids. The CDR3 DNA follows: TGTGCCTGGAGTGGGTTTTTCGAGCAGTACTTC. Translating gives CAWSGFFEQYF.

This clone was counted only a few times. The genes are TRBV4-1 and TRBJ2-6, with 8 bases that match TRBD1. Germline V CDR1 and CDR2: MGHRA, YSYEKL. This CDR3 comprises 18 residues. After removal of 2 bases from V and 2 bases from J, the junction contained 8 bases not matched to a gene. CDR3: CASSQTGSTGAGANVLTF. As DNA, the CDR3 is TGCGCCAGCAGCCAAACCGGTTCGACAGGGGCTGGGGCCAACGTCCTGACTTTC.

The V and J genes are TRBV6-1 and TRBJ2-7; no clear D. This CDR3 contains 13 residues. The germline V and J ends were trimmed by 1 base and 2 bases, with 6 bases remaining between them. Germline V lookup: CDR1 MNHNS, CDR2 SASEGT. The CDR3 bases are TGTGCCAGCAGTGAAGGGCAGGCCTACGAGCAGTACTTC. Translated: CASSEGQAYEQYF.

The chain has TRBV23-1 and TRBJ2-2; no clear D gene. TRBV23-1 is an ORF for which the function is uncertain. This CDR3 contains 13 residues. Trimming pared 6 bases from V and 1 base from J, leaving 6 bases between. The CDR3 bases are TGCGCCAGCAGCTTCGAGAACACCGGGGAGCTGTTTTTT. Encoded protein: CASSFENTGELFF.

This clone counts as medium-sized (0.01 to 0.1%). The V and J genes are TRBV6-8 and TRBJ2-3, with no clear D. CDR3 length equals 13 residues. With 5 bases removed from V and 6 bases from J, the gap between germline ends came to 12 bases. CDR1 is MNHGY, CDR2 SAAAGT, per germline. CDR3 coding DNA: TGTGCCAGCAGTGAGGACGGCGGCGATACGCAGTATTTT. This sequence encodes CASSEDGGDTQYF.

This clone is classed as medium-sized. The V and J genes are TRBV19 and TRBJ2-7; weak D call: TRBD2 (6 bases). The CDR3 is 15 amino acids. The germline V gene encodes CDR1 LNHDA and CDR2 SQIVND (reference sequence). The ends were cut back, 1 base at V and 0 bases at J, with 10 bases in the middle. CDR3 in DNA: TGTGCCAGTAGTATAGCTAGCGCCGGCTCCTACGAGCAGTACTTC. Translating gives CASSIASAGSYEQYF.

The chain recombines TRBV9 with TRBJ2-7; perhaps TRBD2 as D (6 bases). This CDR3 is built from 14 residues. From germline, CDR1 is SGDLS and CDR2 YYNGEE. V was shortened by 3 bases and J by 6 bases, with 16 bases between the two germline ends. The CDR3 DNA follows: TGTGCCAGCAGCGGTAATCCGGGGGAGCGCGAGCAGTACTTC. Its protein product is CASSGNPGEREQYF. Full variable domain (missing parts from reference TRBV9 and TRBJ2-7): DSGVTQTPKHLITATGQRVTLRCSPRSGDLSVYWYQQSLDQGLQFLIQYYNGEERAKGNILERFSAQQFPDLHSELNLSSLELGDSALYFCASSGNPGEREQYFGPGTRLTVT.

This clone was recorded a few times. The chain employs TRBV9 and TRBJ1-2; 8 nucleotides line up with TRBD1. Per germline, CDR1 SGDLS and CDR2 YYNGEE. This CDR3 has 14 residues. With V trimmed by 6 bases and J by 4 bases, 8 bases remained unmatched. The CDR3 DNA reads TGTGCCAGCACCCGGACAGGGCAAAGCTATGGCTACACCTTC. It is translated as CASTRTGQSYGYTF.

This clone was detected only once. V is TRBV22-1 and J is TRBJ2-6; the table names TRBD2, a call not compared with the DNA. TRBV22-1 is labeled a pseudogene. The CDR3 loop spans 18 amino acids. CDR3 coding DNA: TGTCCTGGGAGGGATAACCGAAGCGAACAAAGTCGGGCCAACGTCCTGACTTTC. Protein: CPGRDNRSEQSRANVLTF.

This clone was seen at least ten times. The genes are TRBV11-3 and TRBJ2-6; 7 nucleotides align to TRBD1. The germline CDR1 and CDR2 sequences are SGHNT and YENEEA. The CDR3 length is 17 residues. V was clipped by 5 bases and J by 0 bases; unmatched bases: 7. CDR3 region: CASSISGTASGANVLTF. The CDR3 coding sequence is TGTGCCAGCAGCATTTCCGGGACAGCCTCTGGGGCCAACGTCCTGACTTTC.

This clone rates as medium-sized. The chain joins TRBV10-3 to TRBJ2-2, with 12 bases lining up with TRBD2. The trim removed 2 bases at V and 2 bases at J, leaving 0 bases unmatched. The germline V gene has CDR1 ENHRY and CDR2 SYGVKD. The CDR3 length is 16 residues. In DNA, the CDR3 is TGTGCCATCAGTGAGGGACTAGCGGGAAACACCGGGGAGCTGTTTTTT. Its translation is CAISEGLAGNTGELFF.

By share of the sample, this clone is medium-sized. The rearrangement links TRBV11-3 to TRBJ2-7, with 8 bases fitting TRBD1. CDR3 length equals 15 residues. Unmatched junction bases numbered 6, after V lost 3 bases and J lost 2 bases. Per germline, CDR1 SGHNT and CDR2 YENEEA. In DNA form, the CDR3 reads TGTGCCAGCAGCTTGGGCGGGACAGGAGCCTACGAGCAGTACTTC. Its protein is CASSLGGTGAYEQYF. The variable domain in full, completed from reference TRBV11-3 and TRBJ2-7, reads EAGVVQSPRYKIIEKKQPVAFWCNPISGHNTLYWYLQNLGQGPELLIRYENEEAVDDSQLPKDRFSAERLKGVDSTLKIQPAELGDSAVYLCASSLGGTGAYEQYFGPGTRLTVT.

This clone is medium-sized (0.01 to 0.1%) in the sample. V is TRBV11-3 and J is TRBJ1-1; D uncertain. The CDR3 has 15 amino acids. Looked up from germline, CDR1 is SGHNT and CDR2 is YENEEA. Trimming removed 6 bases at V and 5 bases at J, with 19 bases between. CDR3 DNA sequence: TGTGCCAGCAGTTCTGGTAGCTGGAGGGATACTGAAGCTTTCTTT. Its protein is CASSSGSWRDTEAFF.

The V and J genes are TRBV19 and TRBJ1-2, with D perhaps matching TRBD1 (5 bases). Trimming took 7 bases from V and 1 from J, leaving 13 bases between them. The CDR3 length is 14 residues. Germline lookup yields CDR1 LNHDA and CDR2 SQIVND (reference sequence). The DNA for the CDR3 is TGTGCCAGTATGTCCGGGGGATTTAACTATGGCTACACCTTC. This gives the protein CASMSGGFNYGYTF.

This rearrangement joins TRBV6-8 to TRBJ1-5, with D unclear. This CDR3 contains 14 residues. From germline, CDR1 is MNHGY and CDR2 SAAAGT. Trimming cost V 2 bases and J 5 bases, with 10 bases left between them. The CDR3 sequence is CASSYGPAYQPQHF. Written as DNA, the CDR3 is TGTGCCAGCAGTTACGGGCCAGCATATCAGCCCCAGCATTTT.

The chain carries TRBV18 and TRBJ2-5, with 8 bases aligning to TRBD1. The V and J ends lost 3 bases and 1 base, in that order; junction bases with no gene match: 4. Germline lookup yields CDR1 KGHSH and CDR2 LQKENI. The CDR3 runs 15 residues. CDR3 coding DNA: TGTGCCAGCTCACCGACGACAGGGGTCCAAGAGACCCAGTACTTC. Its protein product is CASSPTTGVQETQYF.

This clone ranks as large (0.1 to 1%). The chain joins TRBV6-8 to TRBJ2-3; 10 bases map to TRBD2. Germline CDR1 reads MNHGY; CDR2 reads SAAAGT. Germline trimming cut 10 bases from V and 5 bases from J; bases unmatched to any gene: 18. This CDR3 is built from 17 residues. The chain's CDR3 is CATTSGRASLTGDTQYF. The CDR3 bases are TGTGCCACCACCAGCGGGAGGGCTTCCCTCACTGGAGATACGCAGTATTTT.

In this sample, this clone turned up a few times. V gene TRBV6-8 combines with J gene TRBJ2-6; D unclear. CDR3 size: 14 residues. The V gene's germline CDR1 is MNHGY and CDR2 SAAAGT. Trimming cost V 5 bases and J 5 bases, with 10 bases left between them. The CDR3 protein is CASSDTGRANVLTF. As DNA, the CDR3 is TGTGCCAGCAGTGATACTGGGAGGGCCAACGTCCTGACTTTC.

The V and J genes are TRBV9 and TRBJ2-3; TRBD2 is a possible D gene (5 bases). Trimming left V 0 bases short and J 3 bases short, with 14 bases between. Germline assignment: CDR1 SGDLS and CDR2 YYNGEE. The length of the CDR3 is 16 residues. The CDR3 reads CASSVGARARTDTQYF. The CDR3 DNA sequence: TGTGCCAGCAGCGTAGGGGCGAGGGCGAGGACAGATACGCAGTATTTT.

The rearrangement links TRBV5-1 to TRBJ1-1; D gene ambiguous. This CDR3 has 14 residues. Germline V CDR1 and CDR2: SGHRS, YFSETQ. V gave up 0 bases and J gave up 4 bases, with 10 bases separating them. The CDR3 bases are TGCGCCAGCAGCTTGGTCGGCAGTTTCACTGAAGCTTTCTTT. Protein: CASSLVGSFTEAFF.

The gene calls are TRBV9 and TRBJ1-1, with TRBD1 matching over 8 bases. V lost 0 bases, J lost 5 bases, and 6 bases stayed unmatched. This CDR3 spans 15 amino acids. The germline CDR1 and CDR2 sequences are SGDLS and YYNGEE. This chain's CDR3 is CASSVEGTGRTEAFF. DNA of the CDR3: TGTGCCAGCAGCGTAGAGGGGACAGGTAGAACTGAAGCTTTCTTT.